This T cell receptor beta chain appears in the sequencing data of a study of shared clonotypes between healthy human individuals (dated by TCRdb to the early 2020s). A note on the overall study: The cohort included three men and a couple of women between 18 and 49 years of age. Libraries were prepared and TCR repertoires were sequenced by different laboratories using diverse techniques, in order to increase sequencing depth and limit assay-specific biases. Per donor, leukapheresis produced somewhere between about 0.94 and 9 billion PBMCs. Per donor, three plates each were used for CD4 naive and CD4 memory, two for CD8 naive, and one for CD8 memory. To estimate repertoire size and how much clonotypes are shared between individuals, the study performed deep sequencing of blood TCR repertoires from roughly five healthy adults.

CD8 naive samples consisted of CD45RO-negative cells that were positively selected for CCR7, yielding a CD45RA+CCR7+ population without TemRA cells. Donors were healthy HIV-negative adults with no recently reported acute infections or vaccinations. Only Caucasian adults living in Nashville, Tennessee, USA were represented among the donors. Blood was collected by leukapheresis, and PBMCs were isolated by Ficoll-Histopaque density gradient centrifugation and then cryopreserved in liquid nitrogen vapor phase. Analytical flow cytometry was used to check the purity and quantity of each magnetically sorted T cell population. Each sorted fraction had its genomic DNA isolated and then quantified by UV absorbance on a Nanodrop 2000c. Overall study results and their limits: Pairwise subsampling led to the expectation that sequencing depth would affect the degree of clonotype sharing among donors. Sampling was restricted to blood, and TCR repertoires in tissue are likely to differ from TCR repertoires in blood. Because the study included a small number of donors, the genetic and exposure-history diversity represented was limited. Even with the large sequencing depth, rarefaction of the sorted-subset datasets indicated that sequencing was incomplete. Clonotypes shared by all four sorted-subset donors showed higher generation probabilities than non-shared clonotypes. Naive subsets generally had larger estimated clonotype richness than memory subsets. Sharing across a few donors was observed for roughly 5% of naive CD4, over 3% of naive CD8, around 2.5% of memory CD4, and 0.4% of memory CD8 clonotypes.

A remark on this clone: Its specific antigen is unknown. No much larger clone exists at a distance of one base, and base qualities are not known. The sample carries other DNA sequences with the same CDR3.

CDR1 MGHRA and CDR2 YSYEKL are derived from the germline V gene. The CDR3 goes from the cysteine to the phenylalanine over 14 residues. This entry keeps only the CDR3 DNA: 42 bases, framed from base 1. Relative to germline, V is 1 base shorter and J is 5 bases shorter, with 11 bases between their ends. Using the deep immunoSEQ assay, TCR CDR3 regions were amplified from genomic DNA by multiplex PCR. For each cell subset, the extracted genomic DNA was distributed evenly across all wells of several immunoSEQ 96-well plates, and each plate served as one replicate. For sorted subsets, 200 to 250 ng of genomic DNA, equivalent to roughly 33,000 T cell genomes, went into each replicate PCR. Purified libraries were quantified with a Qubit 3.0 fluorometer, sized on a Bioanalyzer 2100, and re-quantified with the KAPA Library Quantification kit. Each immunoSEQ 96-well plate was sequenced on its own single-read 150-cycle Illumina NextSeq 550 flow cell. On the authors' methods: Because the immunoSEQ output included only junctional sequences and no quality scores, the filtering could not be the same as the filtering used for full-length reads. Sequences were annotated with PyIR, a Python wrapper for IgBLAST v1.9, and V/J genes and CDR3 were assigned using IMGT germline references. Reads with weak V/J assignments (E-value above 1e-6), missing CDR3, stop codons, out-of-frame junctions, or ambiguous translated residues were removed. V3J clonotypes were defined as sequences sharing the same inferred V gene, J gene, and CDR3 amino acid sequence. To compute the percentage overlap between repertoires, the number of shared unique clonotypes was divided by the size of the smaller repertoire. Repertoire richness was assessed with RTK rarefaction, the Chao1 estimator, and Recon v2.1 estimates of unobserved clonotypes. OLGA was used to compute generation probabilities for all TCRbeta clonotypes that the gDNA method yielded from a few donors. The table was pulled from immuneACCESS by TCRdb, which kept in-frame rearrangements only. Such tables lose some clones; where checked, under half of the loss comes from unresolved V genes, and the rest has no known cause. V and J calls and clone size are as listed in that table; D and trimming were resolved from the DNA. This sample holds more than 2 million clones; about 94% were observed only once. Roughly 1% of the sample belongs to the ten largest clones.

This receptor chain uses TRBV4-1 and TRBJ1-1, with the D gene not clear enough to name. The sequencing sample was made of naive CD8+ T cells sorted from blood. The sample's cell subset or site label, decoded: CD45RA+CCR7+. The receptor was derived from a man between 18 and 35 years old in good health. The CDR3 region has the sequence CASSQVGGYTEAFF. The DNA is as follows: TGCGCCAGCAGCCAAGTAGGCGGATATACTGAAGCTTTCTTT.